What follows are 28 T cell receptor beta chains derived from one specimen sequenced in a study of blood T cell repertoires in COVID-19 (dated by TCRdb to about 2020). Library construction relied on the immunoSEQ multiplex PCR assay. As stored in TCRdb, this immuneACCESS dataset retains in-frame rearrangements with V and J assigned. A fraction of the clones does not appear; measured against another copy, unresolved V genes explain less than half of the discrepancy, and the remainder lacks a known reason. This sample lists some 350,000 clones; more than 80% were detected once. Together, the top ten hold 0.95% to 1.1% of the sample. Input material: PBMCs or T cells enriched from blood (not recorded which). The origin of the receptors is a man between 18 and 29 years old who had recovered from COVID-19.

This sequence joins TRBV6-2 or TRBV6-3 and TRBJ2-7, with 10 bases identical to TRBD1. Germline lookup yields CDR1 MNHEY and CDR2 SVGEGT. The CDR3 runs 17 residues. After removal of 5 bases from V and 0 bases from J, the junction contained 10 bases not matched to a gene. This chain's CDR3 is CASSPPGTGVSSYEQYF. The DNA of the CDR3 is TGTGCCAGCAGTCCCCCGGGGACAGGGGTGAGCTCCTACGAGCAGTACTTC.

The gene calls are TRBV29-1 and TRBJ2-3; 8 nucleotides line up with TRBD1. The CDR3 covers 18 residues. The ends lost 2 bases at V and 3 bases at J; junction bases unmatched: 16. Germline V gives CDR1 SQVTM, CDR2 ANQGSEA. The CDR3 DNA reads as TGCAGCGTTGAATCCCGCTCCCGAGGACAGGGAAGAACAGATACGCAGTATTTT. Protein product: CSVESRSRGQGRTDTQYF.

The chain recombines TRBV18 with TRBJ2-5, with 7 bases identical to TRBD2. The CDR3 runs to 15 residues. Trimming cost V 0 bases and J 4 bases; bases outside gene matches: 5. Germline assignment: CDR1 KGHSH and CDR2 LQKENI. CDR3 DNA sequence: TGTGCCAGCTCACCACCGTCTCGCGGGGGAGAGACCCAGTACTTC. Translation: CASSPPSRGGETQYF. The variable domain in full, with the rest retrieved from reference TRBV18 and TRBJ2-5, is NAGVMQNPRHLVRRRGQEARLRCSPMKGHSHVYWYRQLPEEGLKFMVYLQKENIIDESGMPKERFSAEFPKEGPSILRIQQVVRGDSAAYFCASSPPSRGGETQYFGPGTRLLVL.

This chain joins TRBV4-2 and TRBJ1-2; no clear D. Per the germline V gene, CDR1 is LGHNA and CDR2 is YNFKEQ. This CDR3 spans 14 amino acids. V was clipped by 0 bases and J by 5 bases, with 10 bases between them. The CDR3 nucleotides are TGTGCCAGCAGCCAAGATGAAAGAGATTATGGCTACACCTTC. The encoded protein is CASSQDERDYGYTF.

The V and J genes are TRBV7-8 and TRBJ2-5, with 7 bases identical to TRBD1. V dropped 5 bases and J dropped 1; count of bases not matched to a gene: 7. This CDR3 comprises 15 residues. Germline-derived CDR1 and CDR2 are SGHVS and FQNEAQ. CDR3 DNA: TGTGCCAGCAGCCCACAACAGGGGATCCAAGAGACCCAGTACTTC. Amino acids: CASSPQQGIQETQYF.

The rearrangement joins TRBV19 to TRBJ1-5; TRBD1 might be the D (6 bases). Trimming stripped 5 bases from V and 2 bases from J, with 13 bases between. The CDR3 has 15 amino acids. Germline V gene lookup returns CDR1 LNHDA and CDR2 SQIVND (reference sequence). The CDR3 region is CASSAQGVGNQPQHF. For the CDR3, the DNA is TGTGCCAGTAGTGCACAGGGTGTGGGCAATCAGCCCCAGCATTTT.

This chain connects TRBV5-1 to TRBJ2-7; 13 positions agree with TRBD2. From germline, CDR1 is SGHRS and CDR2 YFSETQ. With 3 bases clipped from V and 6 bases from J, the junction kept 3 bases outside the gene matches. This CDR3 spans 14 amino acids. The CDR3 sequence: CASSSGLAGAEQYF. CDR3 in DNA: TGCGCCAGCAGCTCCGGACTAGCGGGAGCCGAGCAGTACTTC.

CDR3 sequence: CSVEGRPVEAFF. In DNA, the CDR3 is TGCAGCGTTGAAGGGAGGCCAGTTGAAGCTTTCTTT. V gene TRBV29-1 combines with J gene TRBJ1-1, with D unresolved. CDR3 length: 12 amino acids. V gave up 1 base and J gave up 7 bases, with 10 bases separating them. Germline V lookup: CDR1 SQVTM, CDR2 ANQGSEA.

This chain uses TRBV18 with TRBJ2-1, with a tentative D call TRBD2 (5 bases). Germline V lookup: CDR1 KGHSH, CDR2 LQKENI. V lost 6 bases to trimming and J lost 9 bases, with 12 bases between them. This CDR3 comprises 12 residues. The CDR3: CASSPFEGEQFF. The CDR3 DNA reads as TGTGCCAGCTCCCCGTTTGAGGGTGAGCAGTTCTTC.

Of note for this clone: The same CDR3 is also encoded by other DNA sequences in this sample. V gene TRBV14 combines with J gene TRBJ1-4; D not resolved. The V gene's germline CDR1 is SGHDN and CDR2 FVKESK. Trimming cost V 0 bases and J 7 bases, with 3 bases left between them. This CDR3 spans 12 amino acids. The CDR3 reads CASSQDLEKLFF. The CDR3, as DNA: TGTGCCAGCAGCCAAGATCTTGAAAAACTGTTTTTT. The full variable domain, its missing parts supplied by reference TRBV14 and TRBJ1-4, is EAGVTQFPSHSVIEKGQTVTLRCDPISGHDNLYWYRRVMGKEIKFLLHFVKESKQDESGMPNNRFLAERTGGTYSTLKVQPAELEDSGVYFCASSQDLEKLFFGSGTQLSVL.

The V gene is TRBV15, the J gene TRBJ2-1, with 10 bases matching TRBD2. This CDR3 is built from 16 residues. Germline V CDR1 and CDR2: LNHNV, YYDKDF (reference sequence). Trimming removed 2 bases from V and 4 bases from J; junction bases left unmatched: 5. CDR3 DNA: TGTGCCACCAGCAGAAGAAGACTAGCGGGTTACAATGAGCAGTTCTTC. It codes for CATSRRRLAGYNEQFF. The whole variable domain, remainder taken from reference TRBV15 and TRBJ2-1, is DAMVIQNPRYQVTQFGKPVTLSCSQTLNHNVMYWYQQKSSQAPKLLFHYYDKDFNNEADTPDNFQSRRPNTSFCFLDIRSPGLGDTAMYLCATSRRRLAGYNEQFFGPGTRLTVL.

The chain uses TRBV2 and TRBJ2-2, with D possibly being TRBD1 (6 bases). This CDR3 is 13 amino acids long. V dropped 6 bases and J dropped 7 bases, with 12 bases sitting between them. CDR1 and CDR2 from the germline V gene are SNHLY and FYNNEI. This CDR3 reads CASRSGQIGELFF. Written as DNA, the CDR3 is TGTGCCAGCAGGAGCGGACAGATCGGGGAGCTGTTTTTT.

The chain is built from TRBV9 and TRBJ2-7; the match to TRBD2 covers 7 bases. The CDR3 covers 15 residues. The germline V gene has CDR1 SGDLS and CDR2 YYNGEE. V trimming: 4 bases; J trimming: 4 bases; junction bases outside the gene matches: 11. The CDR3 DNA follows: TGTGCCAGCAGCCAGAGTCCGGGGGGTTCTTACGAGCAGTACTTC. This sequence encodes CASSQSPGGSYEQYF.

The table lists this clone with a count of one. The rearrangement links TRBV7-2 to TRBJ1-3; unclear D gene. Looked up from germline, CDR1 is SGHTA and CDR2 is FQGNSA. Trimming removed 7 bases from V and 3 bases from J, with 10 bases in between. This CDR3 contains 13 residues. The DNA of the CDR3 is TGTGCCAGCAATCGGGGAAGTGGAAACACCATATATTTT. Protein sequence: CASNRGSGNTIYF.

The chain carries TRBV28 and TRBJ2-2, with a weak D call TRBD1 (5 bases). The V end was cut by 7 bases, the J end by 7 bases, with 19 bases between. The CDR3 runs to 15 residues. Looked up from germline, CDR1 is MDHEN and CDR2 is SYDVKM. CDR3 coding DNA: TGTGCCAGCAAGGGGCAACCACCTGCCGTCGGGGAGCTGTTTTTT. This encodes CASKGQPPAVGELFF.

The J gene is TRBJ1-1, the V gene TRBV6-2 or TRBV6-3; 9 nucleotides align to TRBD1. Germline CDR1 reads MNHEY; CDR2 reads SVGEGT. The CDR3 is made up of 15 amino acids. After removal of 4 bases from V and 3 bases from J, the junction contained 6 bases not matched to a gene. The CDR3 is CASSFGTGWDTEAFF. The CDR3 region has the DNA TGTGCCAGCAGTTTCGGGACAGGGTGGGACACTGAAGCTTTCTTT.

This clone appeared once. The rearrangement uses TRBV7-2 and TRBJ2-7; 12 bases are a match to TRBD2. The J segment lost 5 bases and the V segment lost 2 bases, leaving 4 bases of the junction unmatched. The CDR3 is made up of 15 amino acids. Germline CDR1 and CDR2: SGHTA and FQGNSA. The CDR3 coding sequence is TGTGCCAGCAGCTTACGGCGACTAGCGGGAGACGAGCAGTACTTC. As protein: CASSLRRLAGDEQYF.

This clone was found a few times. This chain links TRBV5-1 with TRBJ1-2; 7 bases fit TRBD1. Germline CDR1 reads SGHRS; CDR2 reads YFSETQ. V dropped 4 bases and J dropped 8; count of bases not matched to a gene: 8. CDR3 size: 13 residues. As DNA, the CDR3 is TGCGCCAGCAGCCAGACAGGGTTGGGCGGCTACACCTTC. This translates into CASSQTGLGGYTF.

J is TRBJ1-1 and V is TRBV14; possible D gene TRBD1, 6 bases. This CDR3 has 15 residues. V lost 4 bases to trimming and J lost 6 bases, with 18 bases between them. In germline, CDR1 is SGHDN, CDR2 FVKESK. In nucleotides, the CDR3 is TGTGCCAGCAGCCTGGGCTGGGGGCGTTTTTCTGAAGCTTTCTTT. This encodes CASSLGWGRFSEAFF.

V and J are TRBV6-1 and TRBJ1-2; the match to TRBD1 covers 7 bases. Unmatched junction bases numbered 6, after V lost 0 bases and J lost 8 bases. The CDR3 loop spans 14 amino acids. Germline CDR1 reads MNHNS; CDR2 reads SASEGT. The CDR3 sequence is CASSEAYRGRGYTF. Written as DNA, the CDR3 is TGTGCCAGCAGTGAAGCCTACAGGGGAAGAGGCTACACCTTC.

The V gene is TRBV29-1, the J gene TRBJ1-1; perhaps TRBD1 as D (6 bases). The germline V and J ends were trimmed by 4 bases and 8 bases, with 20 bases remaining between them. This CDR3 contains 14 residues. Germline lookup yields CDR1 SQVTM and CDR2 ANQGSEA. The CDR3 region is CSVGFPKRQEEAFF. CDR3 nucleotide sequence: TGCAGCGTTGGGTTCCCGAAGAGACAGGAAGAAGCTTTCTTT.

The gene calls are TRBV5-1 and TRBJ1-2; D is unclear. Trimming left V 1 base short and J 0 bases short, with 7 bases between. This CDR3 spans 14 amino acids. In germline, CDR1 is SGHRS, CDR2 YFSETQ. In nucleotides, the CDR3 is TGCGCCAGCAGCTTGACAGACCCTAACTATGGCTACACCTTC. Amino acid sequence: CASSLTDPNYGYTF.

The chain has TRBV7-9 and TRBJ1-4; TRBD1 agrees at 9 bases. Germline CDR1 SEHNR, CDR2 FQNEAQ (reference sequence). V lost 5 bases to trimming and J lost 7 bases; unmatched junction nucleotides: 5. This CDR3 contains 14 residues. The DNA of the CDR3 is TGTGCCAGCAGCCCTACAGGGGGCGGTGAAAAACTGTTTTTT. Translation: CASSPTGGGEKLFF. Complete variable domain (other parts from reference TRBV7-9 and TRBJ1-4): DTGVSQNPRHKITKRGQNVTFRCDPISEHNRLYWYRQTLGQGPEFLTYFQNEAQLEKSRLLSDRFSAERPKGSFSTLEIQRTEQGDSAMYLCASSPTGGGEKLFFGSGTQLSVL.

The chain has TRBV7-6 and TRBJ2-2, with D tentatively TRBD1 (5 bases). V was clipped by 5 bases and J by 4 bases, with 14 bases between them. Germline loops: CDR1 SGHVS, CDR2 FNYEAQ. The CDR3 runs to 15 residues. CDR3 protein: CASSAGPQGTGELFF. The CDR3 DNA reads TGTGCCAGCAGCGCCGGACCCCAGGGCACCGGGGAGCTGTTTTTT. The whole variable domain, filled in from reference TRBV7-6 and TRBJ2-2, reads GAGVSQSPRYKVTKRGQDVALRCDPISGHVSLYWYRQALGQGPEFLTYFNYEAQQDKSGLPNDRFSAERPEGSISTLTIQRTEQRDSAMYRCASSAGPQGTGELFFGEGSRLTVL.

The chain couples TRBV4-1 to TRBJ2-5; maybe TRBD2 (5 bases). In germline, CDR1 is MGHRA, CDR2 YSYEKL. Deletions cut 0 bases from V and 4 bases from J, with 18 bases between. The CDR3 totals 17 residues. CDR3 amino acids: CASSQEGNPPGRETQYF. CDR3 nucleotides: TGCGCCAGCAGCCAAGAAGGAAACCCGCCGGGGAGAGAGACCCAGTACTTC.

The gene calls are TRBV9 and TRBJ2-7, with D tentatively TRBD2 (5 bases). Trimming stripped 0 bases from V and 3 bases from J, with 16 bases between. The CDR3 runs 16 residues. The germline V gene has CDR1 SGDLS and CDR2 YYNGEE. The CDR3 DNA reads TGTGCCAGCAGCGTAGGAGCTGAGCGGAACCGCTACGAGCAGTACTTC. Translated: CASSVGAERNRYEQYF.

Notes on this clone: Other DNA sequences within the sample encode an identical CDR3. This CDR3 reads CASSPGQGGYTF. CDR3 DNA sequence: TGTGCCAGCAGCCCGGGCCAGGGCGGCTACACCTTC. The V gene is TRBV3-1 (or the pseudogene TRBV3-2), the J gene TRBJ1-2, with a weak D call TRBD1 (5 bases). The CDR3 length is 12 residues. CDR1 LGHDT and CDR2 YNNKEL come from the germline V gene (reference sequence). V gave up 4 bases and J gave up 8 bases, with 11 bases separating them.

The gene calls are TRBV5-6 and TRBJ1-2; 10 nucleotides align to TRBD1. The germline CDR1 and CDR2 sequences are SGHDT and YYEEEE. The V and J ends lost 4 bases and 2 bases, in that order; junction bases with no gene match: 2. This CDR3 is 14 amino acids long. CDR3 bases: TGTGCCAGCAGCGAGGACAGGGGGAACTATGGCTACACCTTC. Protein: CASSEDRGNYGYTF.